This T cell receptor beta chain emerged from a study of T cell responses to AZD1222 COVID-19 vaccine. Overall study findings and caveats: Reportedly, close to half of spike-specific TCRs are directed against unmutated variant regions. CD4 TCRs associated with vaccination spanned spike, dominating at 160-218 and 743-854. At study baseline, merely a handful of AZD1222 recipients were seropositive.

Details on this clone: Its antigen is as yet unknown.

Analyses pooled second doses at about 4 or about 12 weeks. Libraries were prepared by immunoSEQ multiplex PCR; TCRdb keeps only in-frame clonotypes and omits some of them. The repertoire holds 100,000 to 150,000 clones, with 75% to 95% as singletons. The CDR3 is 14 amino acids. Germline CDR1 and CDR2: MDHEN and SYDVKM. V was trimmed by 7 bases and J by 5 bases, leaving 17 bases between them. The V gene is TRBV28, the J gene TRBJ1-1, with no clear D. This sequence originates from an adult who received the AZD1222 COVID-19 vaccine. The source material was peripheral blood, sampled 28 days after the second AZD1222 dose. The CDR3 loop reads CASIQFLYGTEAFF. In DNA, the CDR3 is TGTGCCAGCATCCAGTTTCTTTATGGGACTGAAGCTTTCTTT.